The TCR beta chain described here comes from a study of blood T cell repertoires in COVID-19. Study summary: The study drew acute and convalescent COVID-19 samples from the United States, Italy and Spain. From T cells, B-cell-depleted T cells, or PBMCs came the material, which was cDNA or gDNA.

Per the study methods: Estimation of nucleated cell counts relied on the amplification of reference gene primers. Here immunoSEQ multiplex PCR was the method, and the copy in TCRdb shows in-frame clones only, minus some. That table furnishes V, J and clone size, whereas the DNA furnished D and trimming. Here the sample spans over 30,000 clones, roughly 75% being singletons. The clonotype originates from an elderly man with active or convalescent COVID-19. Material: peripheral blood.

The CDR3 DNA reads as TGTGCCAGCAGTTTATCTTATAATTCACCCCTCCACTTT. It codes for CASSLSYNSPLHF. The gene calls are TRBV28 and TRBJ1-6; D gene unclear. The germline V gene has CDR1 MDHEN and CDR2 SYDVKM. The V and J ends lost 1 base and 4 bases respectively, with 2 bases between them. The CDR3 loop spans 13 amino acids.